The next 2 T cell receptor beta chains were all read from a single sample in a study of OX40 agonist ivuxolimab in advanced cancers. Repertoires were generated with immunoSEQ multiplex PCR, while TCRdb's copy carries only in-frame clones and drops some. The sample lists 95,000 or so clones, under 85% occurring once. Specimen: CD4+ or CD8+ T cells sorted from blood, collected in a trial of the OX40 agonist ivuxolimab. The receptors come from an adult with an advanced solid tumor such as melanoma, head and neck, liver or kidney cancer.

This clone was counted between two and nine times. The sample contains more than one DNA sequence encoding this CDR3. The V call is TRBV27, the J call TRBJ2-7; no clear D gene. This CDR3 has 13 residues. The germline V and J ends were trimmed by 2 bases and 3 bases, with 8 bases remaining between them. Germline V gene sequence: CDR1 MNHEY, CDR2 SMNVEV (reference sequence). CDR3 sequence reads: CASSLTSGYEQYF. The CDR3 nucleotides read TGTGCCAGCAGTTTAACTTCGGGCTACGAGCAGTACTTC.

This rearrangement joins TRBV28 to TRBJ1-4; TRBD1 matches at 7 bases. The germline gives CDR1 MDHEN, CDR2 SYDVKM. Trimming cost V 5 bases and J 3 bases; bases outside gene matches: 12. The CDR3 runs 17 residues. CDR3 sequence (DNA): TGTGCCAGCAGTCCTGGCTCTTCACAGGGGTCTAATGAAAAACTGTTTTTT. It is translated as CASSPGSSQGSNEKLFF. Together with reference TRBV28 and TRBJ1-4, the CDR3 gives the full variable domain: DVKVTQSSRYLVKRTGEKVFLECVQDMDHENMFWYRQDPGLGLRLIYFSYDVKMKEKGDIPEGYSVSREKKERFSLILESASTNQTSMYLCASSPGSSQGSNEKLFFGSGTQLSVL.